The 8 T cell receptor beta chains below all came from one sample that was sequenced in a study of T cells in tuberculosis. Sequencing used immunoSEQ multiplex PCR; TCRdb keeps in-frame clones, though not all of them. The sample comprises about 40,000 clones, around 94% of which are singletons, and less than 5% rests with the top ten. Time point of the sample: new active TB diagnosis, blood taken before or within 7 days of starting treatment. The specimen comprised PBMCs, sampled at tuberculosis diagnosis. The receptors come from an adult with tuberculosis.

This clone appeared a single time. The V call is TRBV4-1, the J call TRBJ1-1; tentatively, D is TRBD1 (5 bases). Germline lookup yields CDR1 MGHRA and CDR2 YSYEKL. The CDR3 has 16 amino acids. Trimming took 1 base from V and 0 from J, leaving 12 bases between them. The CDR3 DNA is TGCGCCAGCAGCCAAGTAACAGGAGTTATGAACACTGAAGCTTTCTTT. Translating gives CASSQVTGVMNTEAFF.

This chain connects TRBV15 to TRBJ2-1; tentatively, D is TRBD1 (6 bases). Germline CDR1 LNHNV, CDR2 YYDKDF (reference sequence). The CDR3 length is 13 residues. The V end was cut by 6 bases, the J end by 6 bases, with 12 bases between. The CDR3 nucleotides read TGTGCCACCAGTGGGGACACAGGCAATGAGCAGTTCTTC. Translation: CATSGDTGNEQFF.

The genes are TRBV7-2 and TRBJ2-7; possibly TRBD2 for D (5 bases). V gave up 6 bases and J gave up 0 bases, with 9 bases separating them. The CDR3 extends over 13 amino acids. Looked up from germline, CDR1 is SGHTA and CDR2 is FQGNSA. The CDR3, as DNA: TGTGCCAGCAGAGGACTGTTCTCCTACGAGCAGTACTTC. The encoded protein is CASRGLFSYEQYF. The full variable domain, completed using reference TRBV7-2 and TRBJ2-7, is GAGVSQSPSNKVTEKGKDVELRCDPISGHTALYWYRQSLGQGLEFLIYFQGNSAPDKSGLPSDRFSAERTGGSVSTLTIQRTQQEDSAVYLCASRGLFSYEQYFGPGTRLTVT.

The chain combines TRBV2 with TRBJ2-5; D is uncertain. From germline, CDR1 is SNHLY and CDR2 FYNNEI. Deletions cut 4 bases from V and 2 bases from J, with 8 bases between. CDR3 length: 13 amino acids. CDR3 DNA: TGTGCCAGCAGTGTAGACGGGCAAGAGACCCAGTACTTC. Translating gives CASSVDGQETQYF.

This chain links TRBV4-1 with TRBJ2-3; 14 bases line up with TRBD2. The CDR3 has 19 amino acids. With V trimmed by 4 bases and J by 5 bases, 14 bases remained unmatched. Germline-derived CDR1 and CDR2 are MGHRA and YSYEKL. This chain's CDR3 is CASSPFPGLAGAAIDTQYF. The CDR3, as DNA: TGCGCCAGCAGCCCATTCCCGGGACTAGCGGGGGCCGCCATAGATACGCAGTATTTT.

This clone was recorded once. The chain has TRBV7-2 and TRBJ2-7; TRBD2 matches at 7 bases. This CDR3 has 15 residues. The V and J ends lost 5 bases and 4 bases, in that order; junction bases with no gene match: 11. Germline CDR1 reads SGHTA; CDR2 reads FQGNSA. CDR3 sequence: CASSPEFSGGYEQYF. Written as DNA, the CDR3 is TGTGCCAGCAGCCCGGAGTTTTCGGGGGGATACGAGCAGTACTTC.

This chain links TRBV7-8 with TRBJ1-2; 9 bases are shared with TRBD1. In germline, CDR1 is SGHVS, CDR2 FQNEAQ. CDR3 length equals 15 residues. Losses at the gene ends were 4 bases for V and 2 bases for J; bases not matched to a gene: 5. The CDR3 is CASSSLGTGNYGYTF. The CDR3 region has the DNA TGTGCCAGCAGCTCACTAGGGACAGGGAACTATGGCTACACCTTC.

CDR3 DNA sequence: TGTGCCAGCAGCTTGGGACTAGCGAGGGAGCAGTACTTC. Translated, it gives CASSLGLAREQYF. The V and J genes are TRBV5-5 and TRBJ2-7; TRBD2 agrees at 8 bases. Losses at the gene ends were 0 bases for V and 7 bases for J; bases not matched to a gene: 3. Germline V gene lookup returns CDR1 SGHKS and CDR2 YYEKEE (reference sequence). The CDR3 is made up of 13 amino acids.